Listed here are 18 T cell receptor beta chains from one sample, sequenced in a study of cytomegalovirus exposure and HLA in healthy donors. 13 Jbeta primers and 60 Vbeta primers were used for the PCR. The table came from immunoSEQ multiplex PCR; TCRdb's copy has only in-frame clones and leaves some out. The table shows 74,000 or so clones, with roughly 75% occurring only once. Sequenced input: PBMCs. Receptor source: a woman between 40 and 50 years old in good health and CMV-seronegative.

The genes are TRBV13 and TRBJ2-2, with 8 positions matching TRBD2. J gave up 6 bases and V 5 bases, and 11 bases lay outside the gene matches. This CDR3 has 16 amino acids. CDR1 PRHDT and CDR2 FYEKMQ come from the germline V gene (reference sequence). The CDR3 nucleotides are TGTGCCAGCAGCGGGTCGTGGGGGCGGGAGGCCGGGGAGCTGTTTTTT. Translated, it gives CASSGSWGREAGELFF.

This clone was detected a few times. The chain employs TRBV30 and TRBJ2-7, with 8 positions matching TRBD1. This CDR3 is built from 14 residues. J gave up 3 bases and V 8 bases, and 12 bases lay outside the gene matches. Looked up from germline, CDR1 is GTSNPN and CDR2 is SVGIG (reference sequence). CDR3 sequence reads: CAPNLKDRGYEQYF. The CDR3 coding sequence is TGTGCCCCGAACCTCAAAGACAGGGGCTACGAGCAGTACTTC.

This chain uses TRBV4-1 with TRBJ2-5; 11 positions match TRBD2. Trimming removed 2 bases from V and 1 base from J; junction bases left unmatched: 6. The CDR3 consists of 17 residues. Germline V gives CDR1 MGHRA, CDR2 YSYEKL. CDR3 sequence: CASSQSITSGGQETQYF. The CDR3 DNA reads TGCGCCAGCAGCCAAAGTATCACTAGCGGGGGCCAAGAGACCCAGTACTTC.

The chain couples TRBV9 to TRBJ2-1, with D tentatively TRBD2 (5 bases). The CDR3 totals 13 residues. Germline V gene sequence: CDR1 SGDLS, CDR2 YYNGEE. The V and J ends lost 3 bases and 10 bases respectively, with 14 bases between them. The CDR3 coding sequence is TGTGCCAGCAGCGGGACTGGGCCCGGGGAGCAGTTCTTC. Translating it yields CASSGTGPGEQFF.

The rearrangement uses TRBV30 and TRBJ2-3, with D maybe TRBD1 (6 bases). V was pared by 2 bases and J by 2 bases, with 17 bases between. This CDR3 has 16 amino acids. In germline, CDR1 is GTSNPN, CDR2 SVGIG (reference sequence). For the CDR3, the DNA is TGTGCCTGGAGTCCCCGCAGGGGACCCCCCACAGATACGCAGTATTTT. As protein: CAWSPRRGPPTDTQYF.

CDR3 sequence reads: CASSPPSGLAGAREQYF. Written as DNA, the CDR3 is TGTGCCAGCAGCCCGCCCTCCGGACTAGCGGGAGCGCGGGAGCAGTACTTC. This chain joins TRBV7-2 and TRBJ2-7, with TRBD2 identical over 13 bases. Germline V lookup: CDR1 SGHTA, CDR2 FQGNSA. The CDR3 runs 17 residues. V shed 5 bases, J shed 7 bases, and the junction held 14 bases outside the gene matches.

The chain combines TRBV9 with TRBJ1-2, with unresolved D. The germline CDR1 and CDR2 sequences are SGDLS and YYNGEE. Trimming left V 2 bases short and J 2 bases short, with 7 bases between. CDR3 length: 13 residues. The CDR3 DNA sequence: TGTGCCAGCAGCGTTTCAGTAAACTATGGCTACACCTTC. Its protein is CASSVSVNYGYTF. The full variable domain, in which reference TRBV9 and TRBJ1-2 provide the parts outside the CDR3, is DSGVTQTPKHLITATGQRVTLRCSPRSGDLSVYWYQQSLDQGLQFLIQYYNGEERAKGNILERFSAQQFPDLHSELNLSSLELGDSALYFCASSVSVNYGYTFGSGTRLTVV.

The V gene is TRBV4-1, the J gene TRBJ1-2; D gene unclear. Germline CDR1 and CDR2: MGHRA and YSYEKL. The germline V and J ends were trimmed by 4 bases and 8 bases, with 14 bases remaining between them. The CDR3 sequence is 13 residues long. CDR3 nucleotide sequence: TGCGCCAGCAGCCCCACGAATCGGTGGGGCTACACCTTC. Protein sequence: CASSPTNRWGYTF.

V usage is TRBV6-6 and J usage is TRBJ2-2; D possibly corresponds to TRBD2 (6 bases). V lost 6 bases to trimming and J lost 1 base, with 15 bases between them. Germline CDR1 reads MNHNY; CDR2 reads SVGAGI (reference sequence). CDR3 length equals 16 residues. CDR3 DNA: TGTGCCAGCAGCTACCGCGGCGGGGAGAACACCGGGGAGCTGTTTTTT. Protein: CASSYRGGENTGELFF.

This clone has a handful of counts. The chain couples TRBV28 to TRBJ2-1; D possibly corresponds to TRBD1 (6 bases). The CDR3 loop spans 16 amino acids. Trimming shortened V by 7 bases and J by 6 bases, and 22 bases separated the two germline ends. Germline CDR1 reads MDHEN; CDR2 reads SYDVKM. Here the CDR3 reads CASTPQGNFWINEQFF. The DNA for the CDR3 is TGTGCCAGCACCCCGCAGGGGAATTTTTGGATCAATGAGCAGTTCTTC.

The V gene is TRBV25-1, the J gene TRBJ2-3; 8 bases fit TRBD2. Trimming at V came to 7 bases and at J to 4 bases, leaving 4 bases not matched to a gene. Germline CDR1 MGHDK, CDR2 SYGVNS. The CDR3 totals 13 residues. CDR3 in amino acids: CASTGGGADTQYF. As DNA, the CDR3 is TGTGCCAGCACGGGGGGGGGCGCAGATACGCAGTATTTT.

This sequence joins TRBV5-1 and TRBJ2-3; TRBD2 is a possible D gene (5 bases). CDR3 length equals 14 residues. Germline V lookup: CDR1 SGHRS, CDR2 YFSETQ. Trimming took 7 bases from V and 4 from J, leaving 16 bases between them. The DNA for the CDR3 is TGCGCCAGCTGGTTGACCGGGAACGCAGATACGCAGTATTTT. Translated: CASWLTGNADTQYF.

V and J are TRBV10-1 and TRBJ2-7; tentatively, D is TRBD2 (6 bases). The CDR3 consists of 13 residues. V was trimmed by 8 bases and J by 1 base, leaving 12 bases between them. CDR1 is WNHNN, CDR2 SYGVQD, per germline (reference sequence). CDR3 coding DNA: TGCGCCAGCCGGCGGGATGCGTCCTACGAGCAGTACTTC. Its translation is CASRRDASYEQYF.

The J gene is TRBJ2-2, the V gene TRBV11-2; no clear D. The V and J ends lost 1 base and 1 base respectively, with 4 bases between them. The CDR3 is made up of 14 amino acids. CDR1 SGHAT and CDR2 FQNNGV come from the germline V gene. CDR3: CASSLVQNTGELFF. The CDR3 DNA reads as TGTGCCAGCAGCTTAGTTCAGAACACCGGGGAGCTGTTTTTT.

V and J are TRBV19 and TRBJ2-3, with 7 bases identical to TRBD1. This CDR3 is built from 13 residues. Germline lookup yields CDR1 LNHDA and CDR2 SQIVND (reference sequence). Trimming took 5 bases from V and 2 from J; bases not matched to a gene: 1. CDR3 region: CASSGTATDTQYF. Written as DNA, the CDR3 is TGTGCCAGTAGTGGGACAGCCACAGATACGCAGTATTTT.

The count of this clone is one. The J gene is TRBJ1-6, the V gene TRBV23-1; D may be TRBD1 (5 bases). TRBV23-1 is identified as an open reading frame with a role that is uncertain. The CDR3 spans 13 residues. The ends were cut back, 6 bases at V and 5 bases at J, with 8 bases in the middle. DNA for the CDR3: TGCGCCAGCAGCCCGACAGATAATTCACCCCTCCACTTT. Amino acids: CASSPTDNSPLHF.

The chain recombines TRBV7-9 with TRBJ2-7; 8 bases map to TRBD2. This CDR3 is 18 amino acids long. In germline, CDR1 is SEHNR, CDR2 FQNEAQ (reference sequence). Losses at the gene ends were 4 bases for V and 2 bases for J; bases not matched to a gene: 16. The chain's CDR3 is CASSSETYFSGNTYEQYF. CDR3 bases: TGTGCCAGCAGCTCAGAGACCTACTTTAGCGGGAATACCTACGAGCAGTACTTC. Variable domain in full (rest from reference TRBV7-9 and TRBJ2-7): DTGVSQNPRHKITKRGQNVTFRCDPISEHNRLYWYRQTLGQGPEFLTYFQNEAQLEKSRLLSDRFSAERPKGSFSTLEIQRTEQGDSAMYLCASSSETYFSGNTYEQYFGPGTRLTVT.

The chain carries TRBV18 and TRBJ2-7, with 9 bases lining up with TRBD1. Germline V gene data show CDR1 as KGHSH and CDR2 as LQKENI. The CDR3 extends over 13 amino acids. V trimming: 4 bases; J trimming: 7 bases; junction bases outside the gene matches: 5. The CDR3 bases are TGTGCCAGCTCACTACAGGGGGCTGGTGAGCAGTACTTC. Translating it yields CASSLQGAGEQYF.